Reported below is one T cell receptor (beta chain). Its antigen has not been determined. No base qualities exist here, and no much larger clone lies one base off it. Using the deep immunoSEQ assay, multiplex PCR amplified TCR CDR3 regions from genomic DNA. Genomic DNA extracted from each cell subset was distributed evenly over all wells of several immunoSEQ 96-well plates, and each plate served as one replicate. For sorted subsets, about 220 ng of genomic DNA, equivalent to around 31,000 T cell genomes, went into each replicate PCR. Purified libraries were quantified with a Qubit 3.0 fluorometer, sized on a Bioanalyzer 2100, and re-quantified with the KAPA Library Quantification kit. A separate single-read 150-cycle Illumina NextSeq 550 flow cell was used to sequence each immunoSEQ 96-well plate. The study's own analysis went as follows. The immunoSEQ output contained only junctional sequences without quality scores, so filtering could not match that applied to full-length reads. Sequences were annotated with PyIR, a Python wrapper for IgBLAST v1.9, using IMGT germline references to assign V/J genes and CDR3. Reads were filtered out if the reads had weak V/J assignments (E-value above 1e-6), no CDR3, stop codons, out-of-frame junctions, or ambiguous translated residues. A V3J clonotype was defined by an identical inferred V gene, J gene, and CDR3 amino acid sequence. The percentage overlap between two repertoires was calculated by dividing the number of shared unique clonotypes by the size of the smaller repertoire. Richness of each repertoire was evaluated using RTK rarefaction, the Chao1 estimator, and Recon v2.1 estimates of unobserved clonotypes. For all TCRbeta clonotypes obtained by the gDNA method from a few donors, generation probabilities were computed with OLGA. TCRdb limited this immuneACCESS table to in-frame rearrangements with V and J called. A share of clones is missing; checked studies link under half to unresolved V genes, and the rest is unexplained. That table is the source of V, J and clone size, and D and trimming were worked out from the DNA. The sample data list millions of clones, and around nine tenths of these were observed just once. The ten largest clones take up under 0.15% of the sample.

The record originates from a study of shared clonotypes between healthy human individuals (dated by TCRdb to the early 2020s). As for the study more broadly: The cohort included three men and a couple of women between 18 and 49 years of age. For each donor, three plates each were used for CD4 naive and CD4 memory, two plates were used for CD8 naive, and one plate was used for CD8 memory. The study deeply sequenced blood TCR repertoires of about five healthy adults to estimate repertoire size and the extent of clonotype sharing between individuals. To increase sequencing depth and limit assay-specific biases, TCR repertoire library preparation and sequencing were carried out by different laboratories using diverse techniques. Per donor, leukapheresis produced somewhere between about 0.85 and 10 billion PBMCs.

Healthy HIV-negative adults with no recently reported acute infections or vaccinations were included as donors. Every donor was a Caucasian adult living in Nashville, Tennessee, USA. CD4+ T cells were enriched through magnetic negative selection, after which naive cells were positively selected on CD45RA and the remaining negative fraction served as the memory subset. After blood collection by leukapheresis, PBMCs were isolated using Ficoll-Histopaque density gradient centrifugation and then cryopreserved in the vapor phase of liquid nitrogen. Analytical flow cytometry was used to check the purity and quantity of every magnetically sorted T cell population. From each sorted fraction, genomic DNA was isolated and quantified by UV absorbance on a Nanodrop 2000c. The paper's findings and limits, for the study overall: Based on pairwise subsampling, the degree of clonotype sharing among donors was expected to be affected by sequencing depth. Because the study included a small number of donors, the genetic and exposure-history diversity represented was limited. Compared with non-shared clonotypes, the clonotypes found in all four sorted-subset donors had higher generation probabilities. Incomplete sequencing was indicated by rarefaction of sorted-subset datasets, despite the large sequencing depth. Larger estimated clonotype richness was generally found for naive subsets than for memory subsets. Sampling was restricted to blood, and TCR repertoires in tissues likely differ from the TCR repertoires found in blood. Sharing across a few donors was observed for around 4.8% of naive CD4, under 4% of naive CD8, over 2% of memory CD4, and around 0.42% of memory CD8 clonotypes.

The CDR3 runs 15 residues from the cysteine to the phenylalanine. Here the CDR3 DNA is all that survives: 45 bases in frame from base 1. Taken from the germline V gene, the CDR1 and CDR2 loops are SGHAT and FQNNGV. The junction shows trimming of 0 bases on V and 6 bases on J, plus 9 bases between the germline ends. Specimen: naive CD4+ T cells sorted from blood. Sample cell subset or site, as interpreted from the label and publication: CD45RA+ positively selected. This TCR derives from a man aged 18 to 29 in good health. This chain is built from TRBV11-2 and TRBJ1-6; the D gene identity is not certain. The DNA is as follows: TGTGCCAGCAGCTTAGAGCCTGTGAGTAATTCACCCCTCCACTTT. It translates as CASSLEPVSNSPLHF.